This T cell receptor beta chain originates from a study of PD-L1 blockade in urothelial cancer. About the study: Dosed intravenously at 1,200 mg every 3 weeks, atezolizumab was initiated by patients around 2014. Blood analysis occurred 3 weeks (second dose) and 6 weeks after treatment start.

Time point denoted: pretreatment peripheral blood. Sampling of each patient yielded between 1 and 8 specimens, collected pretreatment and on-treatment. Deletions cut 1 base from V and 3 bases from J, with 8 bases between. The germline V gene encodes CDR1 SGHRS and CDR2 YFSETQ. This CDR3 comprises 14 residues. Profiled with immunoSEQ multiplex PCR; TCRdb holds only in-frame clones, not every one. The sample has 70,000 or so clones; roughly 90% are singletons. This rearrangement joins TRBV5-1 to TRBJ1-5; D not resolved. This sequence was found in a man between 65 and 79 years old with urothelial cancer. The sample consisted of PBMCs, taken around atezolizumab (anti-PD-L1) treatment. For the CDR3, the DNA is TGCGCCAGCAGCTTGAGCGGCGACAATCAGCCCCAGCATTTT. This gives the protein CASSLSGDNQPQHF.